Given below is one T cell receptor (beta chain) in context. There are 12 residues in the CDR3. The V gene's germline CDR1 is LGHNA and CDR2 YSLEER. Unmatched junction bases numbered 1, after V lost 3 bases and J lost 7 bases. These data originate in a study of blood T cell repertoires in COVID-19. About the research overall: The samples span acute and convalescent COVID-19 from the United States, Italy and Spain. The cDNA or gDNA used as material had been derived from T cells, B-cell-depleted T cells, or PBMCs.

Under the authors' procedure: Amplification with reference gene primers provided the estimates of nucleated cell counts. Using immunoSEQ multiplex PCR, the repertoire was profiled, and TCRdb retains in-frame clones only, with some absent. The V and J calls and the clone size are those of that table, but D and trimming were determined from the DNA. This sample has roughly 150,000 clones, with approximately 90% found just once. This chain connects TRBV4-3 to TRBJ1-2; TRBD1 matches 8 bases. Material: peripheral blood. This TCR was sampled from a man aged 45-60 years who had recovered from COVID-19. The CDR3 region is CASSQTGVGYTF. In DNA, the CDR3 is TGCGCCAGCAGCCAGACAGGGGTTGGCTACACCTTC.